This T cell receptor (beta chain) was sequenced during a study of T cells in Graves' hyperthyroidism and ophthalmopathy. The overall study: Upon initial diagnosis and before any treatment, peripheral blood was collected.

General study points: Before onset, by a median of approximately 5.9 months, the model predicted ophthalmopathy.

Trimming took 2 bases from V and 7 from J, leaving 18 bases between them. Germline V lookup: CDR1 MNHNS, CDR2 SASEGT. This CDR3 region has 15 residues. It was considered stable Graves' hyperthyroidism when ophthalmopathy did not progress within 18 months. Diagnostic decisions used clinical symptoms, serum thyroxine and TRAb, thyroid ultrasound and orbital computed tomography. From RNA transcripts, TCR beta CDR3 regions were amplified. In the first-round RT-PCR of the TCR CDR3, the HTBI primer set was used. Using its own MiXCR run on the multiplex PCR reads, TCRdb lists one record per CDR3 protein. Of 300,000 to 400,000 distinct CDR3 sequences listed, about 21% were seen once; the top ten hold around 45%. This clonotype has a handful of counts. The antigen is undetermined.

This receptor was identified in a woman aged 45-65 years with Graves' hyperthyroidism. The rearrangement joins TRBV6-1 to TRBJ2-7, with D possibly matching TRBD1 (6 bases). The source material was blood. This CDR3 reads CASSERGTGQDEQYF. The CDR3 DNA follows: TGTGCCAGCAGTGAAAGGGGGACGGGGCAGGATGAGCAGTACTTC.